These T cell receptor beta chains were read from a single sample in a study of CD8+ T cells in alopecia areata. Clones were sequenced by immunoSEQ multiplex PCR, and TCRdb holds only the in-frame ones, with some missing. Seen here are some 100,000 clones, about 54% observed once, and the top ten hold approximately 31%. The sequencing here drew on CD8+ T cells sorted from blood, taken at week 4, from a patient treated with tofacitinib. All receptors come from a human donor with alopecia areata. CDR3s include the opening cysteine and the closing phenylalanine or tryptophan. Fields, in order: clone size, V gene, J gene, CDR3 protein. The size field is filled for only some rows; it gives once, few, many or a size class.

clone_size: -
v_call: TRBV29-1
j_call: TRBJ2-7
cdr3_aa: CSVVASGDPPYEQYF

clone_size: -
v_call: TRBV29-1
j_call: TRBJ1-2
cdr3_aa: CSAASNYGYTF

clone_size: -
v_call: TRBV29-1
j_call: TRBJ2-2
cdr3_aa: CSVLSTGELFF

clone_size: -
v_call: TRBV29-1
j_call: TRBJ1-5
cdr3_aa: CSVRTDSNQPQHF

clone_size: few
v_call: TRBV27
j_call: TRBJ2-5
cdr3_aa: CASSFGSQETQYF

clone_size: few
v_call: TRBV29-1
j_call: TRBJ2-1
cdr3_aa: CSVEDIAIRTGTDNEQFF

clone_size: -
v_call: TRBV4-1
j_call: TRBJ1-5
cdr3_aa: CASSQAEGQGVGPQHF

clone_size: -
v_call: TRBV6-5
j_call: TRBJ2-1
cdr3_aa: CASSYVGSSYNEQFF

clone_size: -
v_call: TRBV7-3
j_call: TRBJ2-2
cdr3_aa: CASSLSPGELFF

clone_size: -
v_call: TRBV5-4
j_call: TRBJ2-2
cdr3_aa: CASSLSGELFF

clone_size: -
v_call: TRBV29-1
j_call: TRBJ2-3
cdr3_aa: CSVEDPGQDTQYF

clone_size: -
v_call: TRBV30
j_call: TRBJ1-6
cdr3_aa: CASRGLPRGPLHF

clone_size: -
v_call: TRBV5-1
j_call: TRBJ1-6
cdr3_aa: CASSSARINSPLHF

clone_size: few
v_call: TRBV29-1
j_call: TRBJ2-7
cdr3_aa: CSVDLPGDPSYEQYF

clone_size: -
v_call: TRBV4-1
j_call: TRBJ2-5
cdr3_aa: CASSQVGGGTEETQYF

clone_size: -
v_call: TRBV18
j_call: TRBJ2-7
cdr3_aa: CASSPPSSYEQYF

clone_size: -
v_call: TRBV27
j_call: TRBJ1-1
cdr3_aa: CASSDTANTEAFF